This entry lists 10 T cell receptor beta chains sequenced from one sample in a study of T cells in Graves' hyperthyroidism and ophthalmopathy. RNA transcripts gave rise to amplified TCR beta CDR3 regions. HTBI primers were the set used in a first-round RT-PCR of the TCR CDR3. TCRdb reprocessed the multiplex PCR reads with MiXCR, giving one entry per CDR3 protein. The table lists 410,000 or so distinct CDR3 sequences, roughly 14% of them singletons. Sequences were obtained from blood. Receptor source: a man aged 18-30 years with Graves' ophthalmopathy.

A few counts support this clonotype. The rearrangement uses TRBV18 and TRBJ2-5; a possible D gene is TRBD2 (6 bases). From germline, CDR1 is KGHSH and CDR2 LQKENI. The ends were cut back, 2 bases at V and 1 base at J, with 14 bases in the middle. The CDR3 runs to 16 residues. The CDR3 nucleotides read TGTGCCAGCTCACCATGGCCCAGCGGGCGCCAAGAGACCCAGTACTTC. Encoded protein: CASSPWPSGRQETQYF.

This clonotype was detected many times. The rearrangement links TRBV20-1 to TRBJ2-1; possibly TRBD1 for D (5 bases). Germline V gene sequence: CDR1 DFQATT, CDR2 SNEGSKA (reference sequence). Trimming removed 1 base at V and 4 bases at J, with 8 bases between. The CDR3 is made up of 13 amino acids. The CDR3 sequence: CSARGGQYNEQFF. DNA for the CDR3: TGCAGTGCTAGAGGGGGCCAATACAATGAGCAGTTCTTC.

The J gene is TRBJ2-1, the V gene TRBV7-9, with 7 bases matching TRBD1. Unmatched junction bases numbered 8, after V lost 6 bases and J lost 0 bases. Germline CDR1 SEHNR, CDR2 FQNEAQ (reference sequence). The CDR3 has 16 amino acids. This CDR3 reads CASSDSGQSSYNEQFF. The DNA for the CDR3 is TGTGCCAGCAGTGATTCGGGACAGAGCTCCTACAATGAGCAGTTCTTC.

This clonotype was found many times. The rearrangement links TRBV12-3 or TRBV12-4 to TRBJ2-3; no definite D call. Trimming stripped 6 bases from V and 3 bases from J, with 13 bases between. This CDR3 region has 14 residues. CDR3 in amino acids: CASSPGQTTDTQYF. In DNA, the CDR3 is TGTGCCAGCAGCCCCGGCCAGACAACAGATACGCAGTATTTT.

This clonotype was seen repeatedly, ten times or more. The gene calls are TRBV3-1 and TRBJ2-3, with 11 nucleotides matching TRBD1. Germline V gene sequence: CDR1 LGHDT, CDR2 YNNKEL (reference sequence). This CDR3 comprises 15 residues. The V and J ends lost 1 base and 6 bases, in that order; junction bases with no gene match: 3. The chain's CDR3 is CASSQADRGRDTQYF. CDR3 coding DNA: TGTGCCAGCAGCCAAGCGGACAGGGGGCGGGATACGCAGTATTTT.

This clonotype has ten or more counts. The chain links TRBV6-1 to TRBJ1-2; 10 bases map to TRBD1. From germline, CDR1 is MNHNS and CDR2 SASEGT. The V and J ends lost 7 bases and 1 base, in that order; junction bases with no gene match: 12. The CDR3 extends over 17 amino acids. The CDR3 bases are TGTGCCAGCAAACAACTCGACAGGGGGCTTGATAACTATGGCTACACCTTC. Encoded protein: CASKQLDRGLDNYGYTF.

This clonotype was seen repeatedly, ten times or more. The CDR3 DNA follows: TGTGCCAGCAGTTTCGGGGGGTTCACCGGGGAGCTGTTTTTT. Translation gives CASSFGGFTGELFF. The J gene is TRBJ2-2, the V gene TRBV28; 7 bases map to TRBD2. The CDR3 consists of 14 residues. Trimming cost V 3 bases and J 4 bases; bases outside gene matches: 2. In germline, CDR1 is MDHEN, CDR2 SYDVKM.

The V and J genes are TRBV7-3 and TRBJ2-4; 8 bases fit TRBD2. The CDR3 consists of 15 residues. Germline-derived CDR1 and CDR2 are SGHTA and FQGTGA. The V segment lost 4 bases and the J segment 8 bases; nucleotides outside the gene matches: 10. In DNA, the CDR3 is TGTGCCAGCAGCTCTAGCGGGCGGTCGTCCCACATTCAGTACTTC. This gives the protein CASSSSGRSSHIQYF.

The rearrangement uses TRBV6-1 and TRBJ2-5; TRBD1 might be the D (6 bases). Trimming pared 6 bases from V and 10 bases from J, leaving 18 bases between. The CDR3 extends over 13 amino acids. Looked up from germline, CDR1 is MNHNS and CDR2 is SASEGT. This chain's CDR3 is CASRLPSGADQYF. In nucleotides, the CDR3 is TGTGCCAGCAGACTACCTTCAGGGGCGGACCAGTACTTC.

The genes are TRBV4-1 and TRBJ2-4; D possibly uses TRBD1 or TRBD2 (5 bases each). The germline CDR1 and CDR2 sequences are MGHRA and YSYEKL. The ends were cut back, 1 base at V and 0 bases at J, with 13 bases in the middle. The CDR3 loop spans 17 amino acids. The CDR3 DNA reads as TGCGCCAGCAGCCAAGTTCGGGGACCCATAGCCAAAAACATTCAGTACTTC. Amino acids: CASSQVRGPIAKNIQYF.